Each of the 15 T cell receptor beta chains below was sequenced from the same sample in a study of human T cells and chemical hapten exposure. MiXCR, run by TCRdb on the RACE reads, gives a single entry per CDR3 protein. This sample has roughly 200,000 distinct CDR3 sequences; 20% to 25% occur once, and the top ten carry approximately 6.7%. Time point described: patch test 1, 2 weeks after DPC sensitization. Treatment described: therapeutic diphenylcyclopropenone sensitization with weekly scalp DPC. Sequenced material: whole blood, taken in connection with sensitization to the hapten diphenylcyclopropenone (DPC). These receptors were taken from a woman aged 45-60 years with alopecia areata. Some clones in this sample may be carry-over from other donors' samples.

This clonotype was observed many times. The chain is built from TRBV20-1 and TRBJ1-5; unclear D gene. This CDR3 has 15 residues. Germline V gene sequence: CDR1 DFQATT, CDR2 SNEGSKA (reference sequence). Deletions cut 6 bases from V and 4 bases from J, with 19 bases between. The CDR3 loop reads CSAYSPRDTNQPQHF. The CDR3 DNA follows: TGCAGTGCGTATTCCCCCCGGGATACGAATCAGCCCCAGCATTTT.

The chain has TRBV10-3 and TRBJ2-6, with D perhaps TRBD1 (6 bases). The CDR3 has 14 residues. Germline V gene lookup returns CDR1 ENHRY and CDR2 SYGVKD. V lost 5 bases to trimming and J lost 2 bases, with 7 bases between them. CDR3 loop: CAISYRAGANVLTF. CDR3 DNA: TGTGCCATCAGTTACAGGGCTGGGGCCAACGTCCTGACTTTC.

There are many counts of this clonotype. The chain employs TRBV29-1 and TRBJ1-4; D unclear. V dropped 7 bases and J dropped 3 bases, with 9 bases sitting between them. The CDR3 sequence is 12 residues long. CDR1 and CDR2 from the germline V gene are SQVTM and ANQGSEA. CDR3 loop: CSAAHPNEKLFF. The CDR3 DNA follows: TGCAGCGCTGCACATCCTAATGAAAAACTGTTTTTT.

This clonotype was counted between two and nine times. The rearrangement uses TRBV6-6 and TRBJ1-1; the D gene is possibly TRBD1 (5 bases). This CDR3 is built from 14 residues. Germline loops: CDR1 MNHNY, CDR2 SVGAGI (reference sequence). The germline V and J ends were trimmed by 2 bases and 10 bases, with 17 bases remaining between them. For the CDR3, the DNA is TGTGCCAGCAGTTACCCGGGACCCCCATTGCTAGCTTTCTTT. It specifies CASSYPGPPLLAFF.

This clonotype was detected a few times. This chain connects TRBV7-8 to TRBJ2-3; D assignment may be TRBD1 or TRBD2 (5 bases each). CDR3 length equals 15 residues. Germline values: CDR1 SGHVS, CDR2 FQNEAQ. V lost 5 bases to trimming and J lost 4 bases, with 16 bases between them. The CDR3 bases are TGTGCCAGCAGCCTAGATAGAGGGGATTCAGATACGCAGTATTTT. It is translated as CASSLDRGDSDTQYF.

V and J are TRBV9 and TRBJ1-6, with 8 bases aligning to TRBD1. V lost 0 bases to trimming and J lost 5 bases; unmatched junction nucleotides: 7. The CDR3 is 17 amino acids. The germline V gene has CDR1 SGDLS and CDR2 YYNGEE. Here the CDR3 reads CASSVGQGSANNSPLHF. The CDR3 DNA is TGTGCCAGCAGCGTAGGACAGGGGTCGGCCAATAATTCACCCCTCCACTTT. Filled out from reference TRBV9 and TRBJ1-6, the complete variable domain reads DSGVTQTPKHLITATGQRVTLRCSPRSGDLSVYWYQQSLDQGLQFLIQYYNGEERAKGNILERFSAQQFPDLHSELNLSSLELGDSALYFCASSVGQGSANNSPLHFGNGTRLTVT.

The chain recombines TRBV6-4 with TRBJ2-3, with a weak D call TRBD1 (6 bases). CDR3 length: 16 amino acids. Trimming cost V 2 bases and J 3 bases, with 15 bases left between them. In germline, CDR1 is MRHNA, CDR2 SNTAGT. The DNA of the CDR3 is TGTGCCAGCAGTGACGGGACCTACAGGGAGACAGATACGCAGTATTTT. Translation gives CASSDGTYRETDTQYF.

The chain couples TRBV25-1 to TRBJ2-3; D possibly corresponds to TRBD1 (5 bases). Germline loops: CDR1 MGHDK, CDR2 SYGVNS. V lost 9 bases, J lost 0 bases, and 13 bases lay in between. The CDR3 is 14 amino acids. The CDR3 region has the DNA TGTGCCAGTTCGTCACAGGCGAGCACAGATACGCAGTATTTT. Protein sequence: CASSSQASTDTQYF.

The chain joins TRBV21-1 to TRBJ2-7; the table's D gene call, TRBD1, was not cross checked with the DNA. TRBV21-1 is classified as a pseudogene. The length of the CDR3 is 14 residues. The CDR3 bases are TGTGCCAGCAGCCCGAGGGGGGACCTATACGAGCAGTACTTC. Its translation: CASSPRGDLYEQYF.

The chain has TRBV7-2 and TRBJ1-1; D is ambiguous. This CDR3 has 13 amino acids. The V gene's germline CDR1 is SGHTA and CDR2 FQGNSA. V shed 3 bases and J shed 3 bases, with 8 bases lying between them. Here the CDR3 reads CASSFVLDTEAFF. CDR3 sequence (DNA): TGTGCCAGCAGCTTTGTGTTGGACACTGAAGCTTTCTTT.

The V and J genes are TRBV18 and TRBJ1-2; TRBD1 matches at 7 bases. Germline-derived CDR1 and CDR2 are KGHSH and LQKENI. The CDR3 extends over 16 amino acids. V shed 5 bases and J 4 bases; nucleotides not matched to a gene: 13. The CDR3 DNA sequence: TGTGCCAGCTCAACCGGGCCCCGGCCAGGGGGCTATGGCTACACCTTC. It encodes CASSTGPRPGGYGYTF. Variable domain in full (rest from reference TRBV18 and TRBJ1-2): NAGVMQNPRHLVRRRGQEARLRCSPMKGHSHVYWYRQLPEEGLKFMVYLQKENIIDESGMPKERFSAEFPKEGPSILRIQQVVRGDSAAYFCASSTGPRPGGYGYTFGSGTRLTVV.

CDR3 region: CASGAGATYNEQFF. CDR3 nucleotides: TGTGCCAGCGGCGCAGGGGCGACCTACAATGAGCAGTTCTTC. This chain joins TRBV25-1 and TRBJ2-1, with D possibly being TRBD1 (6 bases). The V end lost 8 bases, the J end lost 2 bases, and 13 bases lay between the germline ends. CDR3 size: 14 residues. Germline V CDR1 and CDR2: MGHDK, SYGVNS. The whole variable domain, filled in from reference TRBV25-1 and TRBJ2-1, reads EADIYQTPRYLVIGTGKKITLECSQTMGHDKMYWYQQDPGMELHLIHYSYGVNSTEKGDLSSESTVSRIRTEHFPLTLESARPSHTSQYLCASGAGATYNEQFFGPGTRLTVL.

The chain combines TRBV3-1 with TRBJ2-7; 7 positions match TRBD2. J lost 1 base, V lost 4 bases, and 10 bases had no gene match. The CDR3 is made up of 16 amino acids. Germline assignment: CDR1 LGHDT and CDR2 YNNKEL (reference sequence). Here the CDR3 reads CASSPRLASISYEQYF. The CDR3 DNA follows: TGTGCCAGCAGCCCCAGACTAGCTAGCATTTCCTACGAGCAGTACTTC.

The V call is TRBV25-1, the J call TRBJ2-6, with TRBD1 matching over 7 bases. After removal of 4 bases from V and 3 bases from J, the junction contained 6 bases not matched to a gene. Germline-derived CDR1 and CDR2 are MGHDK and SYGVNS. The length of the CDR3 is 16 residues. CDR3 protein: CASSVLDRVGANVLTF. Here the CDR3 DNA reads TGTGCCAGCAGTGTCCTAGACAGGGTTGGGGCCAACGTCCTGACTTTC.

The J gene is TRBJ2-4, the V gene TRBV30; 9 positions agree with TRBD1. V dropped 5 bases and J dropped 6; count of bases not matched to a gene: 5. The length of the CDR3 is 13 residues. The germline CDR1 and CDR2 sequences are GTSNPN and SVGIG (reference sequence). CDR3 sequence (DNA): TGTGCCTGGGCCGGACAGGGGAGAAACATTCAGTACTTC. Its protein is CAWAGQGRNIQYF.